Sequencing of this TCR beta chain was carried out in a study of T cells after posttransplantation cyclophosphamide. General study findings and limits: Recipient CMV seropositivity and CMV reactivation strongly tracked TRB clonality. Skin or GI-infiltrating T cells shared few TRB sequences with blood.

Germline V gives CDR1 SGHRS, CDR2 YFSETQ. Trimming shortened V by 0 bases and J by 0 bases, and 9 bases separated the two germline ends. The CDR3 sequence is 15 residues long. The naive gate required viable CD3+CD4+ or CD3+CD8+ cells with CCR7+CD45RA+CD45RO-CD95-CD27+CD28+ phenotype. Sequencing was performed with immunoSEQ multiplex PCR; in TCRdb, only in-frame clones are kept and a portion is missing. Of some 33,000 clones listed, roughly 90% are singletons. This clone occurred once. What it binds is not known. Sequencing used naive CD4+ T cells sorted from blood. The V gene is TRBV5-1, the J gene TRBJ1-1; D remains unclear. The origin of this receptor is a man aged 25 to 40 in good health and a related stem cell transplant donor. Here the CDR3 reads CASSLAEGLNTEAFF. The DNA for the CDR3 is TGCGCCAGCAGCTTGGCCGAGGGCTTGAACACTGAAGCTTTCTTT.